This T cell receptor beta chain is drawn from a study of beta chain features in type 1 diabetes. Study findings and constraints: A potential PCR bias toward shorter templates would be equal in patient and control samples. Significant though moderate, a shortening of TCRB CDR3s appeared in all four CD4+ subsets of Type 1 diabetes patients. Cells that show high TCR expression could be over-represented by cDNA sequencing. Any HLA-type effect on TCRB rearrangement remained unresolved here.

It was via CD45RO/CCR7/CD25/CD127/CD95/CD27 that CD4+ naive, central memory, regulatory and stem cell-like memory cells were sorted. This clone was counted a few times. Its antigen is not identified. V was shortened by 0 bases and J by 6 bases, with 13 bases between the two germline ends. Germline-derived CDR1 and CDR2 are SGDLS and YYNGEE. The CDR3 runs to 14 residues. Investigators reverse transcribed all isolated RNA, so they sequenced expressed TCRB transcripts. Clones were read by immunoSEQ multiplex PCR, and TCRdb kept only the in-frame ones, dropping some. Among around 250,000 clones, about 23% were seen once, and the ten largest hold about 0.012%.

The V and J genes are TRBV9 and TRBJ2-7; tentative D call: TRBD2 (5 bases). Sequencing was carried out using naive CD4+ T cells from blood. This TCR was recovered from a woman aged 25 to 39 with type 1 diabetes. For the CDR3, the DNA is TGTGCCAGCAGCGTAGAAGGACTCCTCTCCGAGCAGTACTTC. This codes for CASSVEGLLSEQYF.